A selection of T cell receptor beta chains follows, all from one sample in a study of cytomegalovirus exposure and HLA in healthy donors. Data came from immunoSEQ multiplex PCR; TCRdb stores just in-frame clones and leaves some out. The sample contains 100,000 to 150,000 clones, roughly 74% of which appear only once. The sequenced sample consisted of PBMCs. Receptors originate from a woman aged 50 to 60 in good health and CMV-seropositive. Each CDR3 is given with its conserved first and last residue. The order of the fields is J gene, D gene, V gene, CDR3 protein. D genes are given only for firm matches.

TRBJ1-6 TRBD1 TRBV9 CASSKGGQNNSPLHF
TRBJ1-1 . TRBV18 CASSPRVEASTEAFF
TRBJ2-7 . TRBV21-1 CASSSPPGQGDPYEQYF
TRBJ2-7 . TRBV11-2 CASSFDRDSSYEQYF
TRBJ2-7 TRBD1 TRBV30 CAWRGPGQGLGEQYF
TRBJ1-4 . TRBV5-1 CASSPTGLNEKLFF
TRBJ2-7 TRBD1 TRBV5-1 CASSSTGGIYEQYF
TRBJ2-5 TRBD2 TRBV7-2 CASSFDRGGTQYF
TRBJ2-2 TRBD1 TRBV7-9 CASSFGTGGTGELFF
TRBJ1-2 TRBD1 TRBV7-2 CASSYRGSNYGYTF
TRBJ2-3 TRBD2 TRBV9 CASSNSGGAIGKNTQYF
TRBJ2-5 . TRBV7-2 CASSLSRRDKETQYF